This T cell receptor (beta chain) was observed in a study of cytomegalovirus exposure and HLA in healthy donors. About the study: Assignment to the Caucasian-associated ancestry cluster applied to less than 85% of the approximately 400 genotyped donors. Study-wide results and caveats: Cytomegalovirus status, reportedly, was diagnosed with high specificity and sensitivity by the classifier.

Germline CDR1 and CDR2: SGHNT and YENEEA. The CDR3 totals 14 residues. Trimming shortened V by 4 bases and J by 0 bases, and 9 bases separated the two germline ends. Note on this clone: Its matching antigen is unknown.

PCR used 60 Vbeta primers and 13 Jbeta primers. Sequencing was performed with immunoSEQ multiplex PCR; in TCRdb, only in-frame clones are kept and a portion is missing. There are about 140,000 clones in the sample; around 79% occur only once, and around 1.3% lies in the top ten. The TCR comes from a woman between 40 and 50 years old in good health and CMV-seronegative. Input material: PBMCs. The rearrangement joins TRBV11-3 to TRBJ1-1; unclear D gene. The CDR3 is CASSSVGLNTEAFF. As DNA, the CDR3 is TGTGCCAGCAGCTCGGTGGGCCTGAACACTGAAGCTTTCTTT.